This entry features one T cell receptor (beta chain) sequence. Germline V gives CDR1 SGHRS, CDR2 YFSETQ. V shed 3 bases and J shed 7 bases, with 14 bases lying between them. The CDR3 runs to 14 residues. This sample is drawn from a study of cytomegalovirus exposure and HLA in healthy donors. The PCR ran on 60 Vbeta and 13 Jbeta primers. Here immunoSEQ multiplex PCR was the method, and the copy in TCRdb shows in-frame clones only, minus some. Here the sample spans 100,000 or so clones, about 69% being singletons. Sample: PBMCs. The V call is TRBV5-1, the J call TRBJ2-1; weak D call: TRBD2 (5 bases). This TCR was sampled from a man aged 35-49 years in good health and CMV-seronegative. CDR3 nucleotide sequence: TGCGCCAGCAGCTCTTTACTAGGACCAAATGAGCAGTTCTTC. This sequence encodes CASSSLLGPNEQFF.